This TCR beta chain was recorded in a study of T cell responses to AZD1222 COVID-19 vaccine. Study-wide background: The study pooled second doses at about 4 or about 12 weeks.

Germline lookup yields CDR1 SGHDN and CDR2 FVKESK. This CDR3 contains 13 residues. V was cut by 4 bases and J by 0 bases, with 6 bases left in between. Study observations and caveats: Unmutated variant regions reportedly attract nearly half of all spike-specific TCRs. Dominant CD4 TCR responses targeted spike regions 160-218 and 743-854. Repertoire sampling occurred only after the peak T cell response.

Some clones are missing from TCRdb's copy, which holds only in-frame ones; the method was immunoSEQ multiplex PCR. The data contain about 160,000 clones, around 94% of them singletons. As concerns this clone: The antigen remains undetermined.

Source: peripheral blood, taken on day 0 of AZD1222 vaccination. The rearrangement uses TRBV14 and TRBJ1-1; D is ambiguous. The sequence derives from an adult in good health. CDR3 in amino acids: CASSRNMNTEAFF. As DNA, the CDR3 is TGTGCCAGCAGCCGAAACATGAACACTGAAGCTTTCTTT. Full variable domain (missing parts from reference TRBV14 and TRBJ1-1): EAGVTQFPSHSVIEKGQTVTLRCDPISGHDNLYWYRRVMGKEIKFLLHFVKESKQDESGMPNNRFLAERTGGTYSTLKVQPAELEDSGVYFCASSRNMNTEAFFGQGTRLTVV.